This section outlines one TCR beta chain sequence together with its context. Its antigen is currently unknown. The data are from a study of CD4 T cells in relation to SARS-CoV-2 and coronaviruses. Study at large: The restricting HLA molecule for shared crossreactive spike epitopes was mapped.

Sequencing was performed with immunoSEQ multiplex PCR; in TCRdb, only in-frame clones are kept and a portion is missing. Of about 28,000 clones in the sample, about 79% were seen once. This CDR3 spans 13 amino acids. Germline assignment: CDR1 MNHEY and CDR2 SMNVEV (reference sequence). Trimming cost V 2 bases and J 6 bases, with 10 bases left between them. Unexposed donor CD4+ T cells date from about 2011-2018, before the COVID-19 pandemic. CD4+ T cells were isolated from the cells after 10 days of culture. Testing used SARS-CoV-2 S/N and four cold-coronavirus spikes on unexposed-donor CD4+ T cells, cells permitting. Each well had roughly 2.2 million PBMCs in 5% human AB serum with IL-2. Cultures received half-medium IL-2 refreshes on days 3 and 7.

This clonotype was sampled from a human donor in good health. The gene calls are TRBV27 and TRBJ2-5, with a tentative D call TRBD1 (5 bases). The sequenced material came from CD4+ T cells from PBMCs, cultured in vitro. CDR3 bases: TGTGCCAGCAGTTTAGGGGCGTCGCAGACCCAGTACTTC. Its translation is CASSLGASQTQYF.